A single sample is the source of the 9 T cell receptor beta chains below, sequenced in a study of shared clonotypes between healthy human individuals. Clones were read by immunoSEQ multiplex PCR, and TCRdb kept only the in-frame ones, dropping some. The sample includes over a million clones, less than 99% of them seen just once. The sequenced material came from naive CD4+ T cells sorted from blood. Subset denoted: CD45RA+ positively selected. The receptors derive from a young man in good health.

Turning to this clone: Other nucleotide sequences from this sample produce the same CDR3. The V and J genes are TRBV6-5 and TRBJ1-2, with unresolved D. The CDR3 contains 13 residues. The germline V gene encodes CDR1 MNHEY and CDR2 SVGAGI. V lost 6 bases to trimming and J lost 2 bases, with 10 bases between them. The CDR3 is CASSRQRNYGYTF. CDR3 bases: TGTGCCAGCAGCCGCCAGAGAAACTATGGCTACACCTTC.

V gene TRBV28 combines with J gene TRBJ1-2; D is unresolved. V was trimmed by 3 bases and J by 4 bases, leaving 9 bases between them. This CDR3 has 13 amino acids. CDR1 MDHEN and CDR2 SYDVKM come from the germline V gene. CDR3: CASSLQPAYGYTF. The CDR3 DNA is TGTGCCAGCAGTTTGCAGCCCGCCTATGGCTACACCTTC.

V and J are TRBV28 and TRBJ2-7; D perhaps matches TRBD2 (6 bases). Germline V gives CDR1 MDHEN, CDR2 SYDVKM. The CDR3 loop spans 15 amino acids. V was trimmed by 4 bases and J by 0 bases, leaving 13 bases between them. CDR3 region: CASSSLDGSSYEQYF. For the CDR3, the DNA is TGTGCCAGCAGTTCTCTAGACGGGAGCTCCTACGAGCAGTACTTC.

This chain connects TRBV2 to TRBJ2-5; D is ambiguous. Germline CDR1 is SNHLY and CDR2 is FYNNEI. The length of the CDR3 is 14 residues. V lost 7 bases, J lost 7 bases, and 19 bases lay in between. The CDR3 region has the DNA TGTGCCAGCACCTATACTCCCCTTCATGGGACCCAGTACTTC. The encoded protein is CASTYTPLHGTQYF. The whole variable domain, filled in from reference TRBV2 and TRBJ2-5, reads EPEVTQTPSHQVTQMGQEVILRCVPISNHLYFYWYRQILGQKVEFLVSFYNNEISEKSEIFDDQFSVERPDGSNFTLKIRSTKLEDSAMYFCASTYTPLHGTQYFGPGTRLLVL.

Details on this clone: Different DNA sequences within this sample yield the same CDR3. The chain links TRBV5-1 to TRBJ2-7; the match to TRBD1 covers 8 bases. Germline CDR1 and CDR2: SGHRS and YFSETQ. V shed 4 bases and J 2 bases; nucleotides not matched to a gene: 5. This CDR3 is built from 14 residues. The CDR3 protein is CASSPRTGTYEQYF. The CDR3 DNA sequence: TGCGCCAGCAGCCCCAGGACAGGGACCTACGAGCAGTACTTC.

The J gene is TRBJ2-1, the V gene TRBV7-2, with 11 nucleotides matching TRBD2. The CDR3 runs to 18 residues. Unmatched junction bases numbered 14, after V lost 5 bases and J lost 5 bases. From germline, CDR1 is SGHTA and CDR2 FQGNSA. CDR3: CASSPRVVLAGENNEQFF. In nucleotides, the CDR3 is TGTGCCAGCAGCCCTAGGGTGGTACTAGCGGGAGAGAACAATGAGCAGTTCTTC.

V and J are TRBV5-1 and TRBJ2-7; TRBD1 agrees at 9 bases. Germline V gene sequence: CDR1 SGHRS, CDR2 YFSETQ. The length of the CDR3 is 16 residues. The junction had 5 bases not matched to a gene; V was cut back by 0 bases and J by 1 base. The CDR3 region is CASSLALDRGSYEQYF. CDR3 bases: TGCGCCAGCAGCTTGGCCCTGGACAGGGGTTCCTACGAGCAGTACTTC.

V and J are TRBV29-1 and TRBJ2-1; 9 bases are a match to TRBD2. CDR1 is SQVTM, CDR2 ANQGSEA, per germline. The CDR3 is 14 amino acids. The V gene end was trimmed by 7 bases and the J gene end by 3 bases; junction bases not matched to a gene: 7. DNA of the CDR3: TGCAGCGGGGCGACTAGCGGCTACTACAATGAGCAGTTCTTC. It codes for CSGATSGYYNEQFF.

The CDR3 sequence is CAWSVNRQQYF. Here the CDR3 DNA reads TGTGCCTGGAGTGTGAACCGGCAGCAGTACTTC. The chain employs TRBV30 and TRBJ2-7; D gene uncertain. The CDR3 loop spans 11 amino acids. The germline CDR1 and CDR2 sequences are GTSNPN and SVGIG (reference sequence). With 0 bases removed from V and 8 bases from J, the gap between germline ends came to 8 bases.